This T cell receptor (beta chain) was captured in a study of T cell responses to AZD1222 COVID-19 vaccine. The study's findings and limits: Per reports, nearly half of all spike-specific TCRs target regions that are unmutated in variants. Only after the peak T cell response were repertoires sampled. Among the donors, most were white British and more were female, and clonal diversity was possibly underestimated.

This CDR3 region has 12 residues. V was trimmed by 3 bases and J by 5 bases, leaving 7 bases between them. CDR1 and CDR2 (germline): GTSNPN, SVGIG (reference sequence). This clone appeared a single time. The antigen remains undetermined. The repertoire was sequenced with immunoSEQ multiplex PCR; TCRdb's copy has only in-frame clones and lacks some. This sample has 80,000 or so clones; about 74% occur once, and the top ten carry about 26%. The source material was peripheral blood, sampled 28 days after the second dose of the MenACWY control vaccine. The clonotype originates from an adult who received the MenACWY meningococcal vaccine as a control. The chain is built from TRBV30 and TRBJ2-2, with D possibly being TRBD2 (6 bases). Here the CDR3 reads CAWSRGTGELFF. The CDR3, as DNA: TGTGCCTGGAGCCGGGGGACCGGGGAGCTGTTTTTT.